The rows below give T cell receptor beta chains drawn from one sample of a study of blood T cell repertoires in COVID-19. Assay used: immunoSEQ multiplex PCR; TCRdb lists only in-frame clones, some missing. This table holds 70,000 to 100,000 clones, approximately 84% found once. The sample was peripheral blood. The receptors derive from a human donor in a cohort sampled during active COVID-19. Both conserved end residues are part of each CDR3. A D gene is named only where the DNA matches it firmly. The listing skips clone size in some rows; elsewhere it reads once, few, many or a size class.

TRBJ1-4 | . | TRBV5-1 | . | TGCGCCAGCAGCTTGGGAGCGGGGGCAACTAATGAAAAACTGTTTTTT | CASSLGAGATNEKLFF
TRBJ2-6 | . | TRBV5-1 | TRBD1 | TGCGCCAGCAGCGGTGGACAGGGGGCGGTTGGGGCCAACGTCCTGACTTTC | CASSGGQGAVGANVLTF
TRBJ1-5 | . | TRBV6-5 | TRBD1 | TGTGCCAGCAGACGGACAGGGGTGGATCAGCCCCAGCATTTT | CASRRTGVDQPQHF
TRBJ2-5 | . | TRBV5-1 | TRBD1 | TGCGCCAGCAGCTTGGACAGGGGGCTTACCGGGGTTGAGACCCAGTACTTC | CASSLDRGLTGVETQYF
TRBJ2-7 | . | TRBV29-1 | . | TGCAGCGTATCTAACCTTCGGCGGGGCGCCTACGAGCAGTACTTC | CSVSNLRRGAYEQYF
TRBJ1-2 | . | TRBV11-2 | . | TGTGCCAGCAGCTTAGGTCAGGGGGGCTACACCTTC | CASSLGQGGYTF
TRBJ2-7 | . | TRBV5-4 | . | TGTGCCAGCAGGCCGAAGGGCGGGCAGGACGAGCAGTACTTC | CASRPKGGQDEQYF
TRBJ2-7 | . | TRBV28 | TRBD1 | TGTGCCAGCATCCCGGGACAGGGCTACGAGCAGTACTTC | CASIPGQGYEQYF
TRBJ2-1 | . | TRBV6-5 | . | TGTGCCAGCAGTACCTTCGGGCGGGCGAACAATGAGCAGTTCTTC | CASSTFGRANNEQFF
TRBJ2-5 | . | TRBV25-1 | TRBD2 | TGTGCCAGCAGTGACCCTAGCGGGGGAGAGACCCAGTACTTC | CASSDPSGGETQYF
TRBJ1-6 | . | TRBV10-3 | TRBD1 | TGTGCCATCAGTGTAGGGGGCGCTAATAATTCACCCCTCCACTTT | CAISVGGANNSPLHF
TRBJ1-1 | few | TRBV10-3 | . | TGTGCCATCAGCCTCCTACAGGGAAACACTGAAGCTTTCTTT | CAISLLQGNTEAFF
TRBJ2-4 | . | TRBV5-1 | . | TGCGCCAGCAGCTCTGGACAGTCACAAGCCAAAAACATTCAGTACTTC | CASSSGQSQAKNIQYF
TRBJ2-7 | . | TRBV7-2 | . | TGTGCCAGCAGCTTAGAGGATGGGAGCTCCTACGAGCAGTACTTC | CASSLEDGSSYEQYF
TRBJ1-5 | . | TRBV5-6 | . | TGTGCCAGCAGCTCGGGTTGGGTCCGCAATCAGCCCCAGCATTTT | CASSSGWVRNQPQHF
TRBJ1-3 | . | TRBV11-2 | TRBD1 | TGTGCCAGCAGCTCCCCGGGACAGGGGGTAGGAAACACCATATATTTT | CASSSPGQGVGNTIYF
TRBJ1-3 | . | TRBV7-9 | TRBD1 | TGTGCCAGCAGCGCGTACAGGGGACCACCTGGAAACACCATATATTTT | CASSAYRGPPGNTIYF
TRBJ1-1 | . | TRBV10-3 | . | TGTGCCACCCAGGTTAACATGAACACTGAAGCTTTCTTT | CATQVNMNTEAFF
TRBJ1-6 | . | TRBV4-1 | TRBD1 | TGCGCCAGCAGCGAGGGGGACAGTCGGTTTAAAGGTTCACCCCTCCACTTT | CASSEGDSRFKGSPLHF
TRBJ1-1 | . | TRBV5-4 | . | TGTGCCAGCAGCTTGGCGGGATCGATCACTGAAGCTTTCTTT | CASSLAGSITEAFF
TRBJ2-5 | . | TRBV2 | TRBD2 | TGTGCCAGTCTTCCGACTAGCACTTCCGTGGAGACCCAGTACTTC | CASLPTSTSVETQYF
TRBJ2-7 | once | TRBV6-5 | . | TGTGCCAGCAGTCCCGGGGAGAAGACGGGGGAGCAGTACTTC | CASSPGEKTGEQYF
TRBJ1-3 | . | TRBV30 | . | TGTGCCCTTTGGAGGGTGGTAGGGAACACCATATATTTT | CALWRVVGNTIYF
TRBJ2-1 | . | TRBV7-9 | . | TGTGCCAGCAGCTTACAGGCAACCAATGAGCAGTTCTTC | CASSLQATNEQFF
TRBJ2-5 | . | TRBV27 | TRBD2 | TGTGCCAGCCGCTACGCTAGCGGGGGCAAAGAGACCCAGTACTTC | CASRYASGGKETQYF
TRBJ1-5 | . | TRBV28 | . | TGTGCCAGCAGTTCGGGGGGCAGTAGGAGTCAGCCCCAGCATTTT | CASSSGGSRSQPQHF
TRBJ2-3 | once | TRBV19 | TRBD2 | TGTGCCAGTAGTATGTCCGGGACTAGCGGGGGGGTTGCAGATACGCAGTATTTT | CASSMSGTSGGVADTQYF
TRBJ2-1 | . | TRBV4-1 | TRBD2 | TGCGCCAGCAGCCCCCCGACTAGCGGGGGTGATGGGCAGTTCTTC | CASSPPTSGGDGQFF
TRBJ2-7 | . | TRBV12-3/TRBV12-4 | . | TGTGCCAGCAGTTTTAGGGGGAGTAGCGAGCAGTACTTC | CASSFRGSSEQYF
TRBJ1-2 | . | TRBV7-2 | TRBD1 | TGTGCCAGCAGCCGGACAGGGCGAACCGTTCTAGACTATGGCTACACCTTC | CASSRTGRTVLDYGYTF
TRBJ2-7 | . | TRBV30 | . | TGTGCCTGGAGTGTCCCCAGCGTTACATTCGAGCAGTACTTC | CAWSVPSVTFEQYF
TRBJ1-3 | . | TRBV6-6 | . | TGTGCCAGCAGTCCGGGGAGGCTCCGAAACACCATATATTTT | CASSPGRLRNTIYF
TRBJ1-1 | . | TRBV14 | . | TGTGCCAGCACCCCACGAGGGTCTTTGAACACTGAAGCTTTCTTT | CASTPRGSLNTEAFF
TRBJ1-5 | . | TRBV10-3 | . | TGTGCCACCACCGAAACAGGGATCGGCCAGCCCCAGCATTTT | CATTETGIGQPQHF
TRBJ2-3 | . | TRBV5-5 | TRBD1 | TGTGCCAGCAGCCCCCGGGACAGGGGCACAGATACGCAGTATTTT | CASSPRDRGTDTQYF
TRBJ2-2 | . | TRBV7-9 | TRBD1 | TGTGCCAGCAGCGACAAGTCTGGGACAGGGCCCGGGGAGCTGTTTTTT | CASSDKSGTGPGELFF
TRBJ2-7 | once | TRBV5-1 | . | TGCGCCAGCTCCGCCTCGACTGGTCGAAACGAGCAGTACTTC | CASSASTGRNEQYF
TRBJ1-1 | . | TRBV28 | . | TGTGCCAGCAGCCTGTCGGGAAGGGCTGAAGCTTTCTTT | CASSLSGRAEAFF
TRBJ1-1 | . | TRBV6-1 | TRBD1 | TGTGCCAGCAGTGATAGGGGAAAGGGGGCGATTTGGTTAACTGAAGCTTTCTTT | CASSDRGKGAIWLTEAFF
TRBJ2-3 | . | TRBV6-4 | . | TGTGCCAGCAGCGCCCGGACGGGGGATACGCAGTATTTT | CASSARTGDTQYF